Following are 5 T cell receptor beta chains from one sample sequenced in a study of blood T cell repertoires in COVID-19. Produced via immunoSEQ multiplex PCR; TCRdb's table is partial and in-frame only. The sample has 300,000 or so clones; 80% to 90% are singletons. Specimen: PBMCs or T cells enriched from blood (not recorded which). Receptors originate from a woman aged 40 to 55 with acute COVID-19.

This clone was observed a handful of times. CDR3 in amino acids: CATSRSGGNTIYF. The CDR3 DNA follows: TGTGCCACCAGCAGGTCAGGTGGAAACACCATATATTTT. This sequence joins TRBV15 and TRBJ1-3; D is unclear. In germline, CDR1 is LNHNV, CDR2 YYDKDF (reference sequence). Trimming cost V 3 bases and J 3 bases, with 6 bases left between them. The CDR3 runs 13 residues.

This clone was observed a single time. The genes are TRBV5-1 and TRBJ1-2, with D unclear. Germline V gives CDR1 SGHRS, CDR2 YFSETQ. There are 14 residues in the CDR3. Trimming removed 5 bases at V and 3 bases at J, with 14 bases between. The CDR3 sequence: CASSPSGIDYGYTF. In DNA, the CDR3 is TGCGCCAGCAGTCCCAGCGGAATAGACTATGGCTACACCTTC.

The chain couples TRBV11-3 to TRBJ2-1; 7 nucleotides agree with TRBD1. CDR3 size: 13 residues. Germline trimming cut 5 bases from V and 5 bases from J; bases unmatched to any gene: 3. Germline V gives CDR1 SGHNT, CDR2 YENEEA. This CDR3 is CASSGDRDNEQFF. DNA for the CDR3: TGTGCCAGCAGCGGAGACAGGGACAATGAGCAGTTCTTC.

The chain employs TRBV6-5 and TRBJ1-1; 11 nucleotides match TRBD1. The junction had 5 bases not matched to a gene; V was cut back by 2 bases and J by 3 bases. CDR1 and CDR2 (germline): MNHEY, SVGAGI. This CDR3 has 16 residues. CDR3 protein: CASSYRTGGRYTEAFF. In nucleotides, the CDR3 is TGTGCCAGCAGTTACCGGACAGGGGGCAGGTACACTGAAGCTTTCTTT.

The rearrangement joins TRBV9 to TRBJ2-5; D is unclear. This CDR3 comprises 15 residues. V lost 4 bases and J lost 1, with 14 bases in between. CDR1 is SGDLS, CDR2 YYNGEE, per germline. CDR3 sequence (DNA): TGTGCCAGCAGCCCTACCCTCGACTCCCAAGAGACCCAGTACTTC. Protein: CASSPTLDSQETQYF.